The present entry profiles one T cell receptor beta chain with its context. Antigen: not known. The data originate from a study of graft-versus-host responses after intestinal transplantation. Across the study: Transplant recipients had multivisceral, liver-intestinal, or isolated intestinal grafts. Induction using anti-thymocyte globulin, followed by tacrolimus and steroids for roughly 3 years, was given to all recipients.

Study results and limitations: The recipient marrow held GvH clones, and some of them showed up first in ileum or blood. The study found high graft-versus-host to host-versus-graft clonal ratios in allografts of patients with graft-donor T cell macrochimerism.

The data were produced by immunoSEQ multiplex PCR, yet TCRdb's version contains in-frame clones alone and is incomplete. The table has about 46,000 clones, 90% to 95% seen once; the top ten hold 5% to 7%. The sequenced sample was PBMCs, obtained around 790 days after a first intestinal transplant, on the day of a second. The receptor's source is a human patient who received an intestinal transplant, so some T cells may come from the graft donor.

Here the CDR3 reads CASRIAVYEQYF. CDR3 nucleotide sequence: TGTGCCAGCAGAATAGCGGTCTACGAGCAGTACTTC. This chain joins TRBV6-1 and TRBJ2-7; D is possibly TRBD2 (6 bases). V was shortened by 6 bases and J by 3 bases, with 9 bases between the two germline ends. CDR1 and CDR2 from the germline V gene are MNHNS and SASEGT. The CDR3 extends over 12 amino acids.